What follows are 19 T cell receptor beta chains derived from one specimen sequenced in a study of vaccination and CD4 T cells after COVID-19. Sequencing of cultured CD4+ T cell DNA used the Oncomine TCR Beta short-read assay. TCRdb independently ran MiXCR on the PCR reads; one entry per CDR3 protein. The table shows over 25,000 distinct CDR3 sequences, with roughly 57% occurring only once. These receptors have no identified antigens. Stated treatment: roughly 11-day PBMC culture with coronavirus spike peptide pools or control peptides (ViraFEST assay). The sample in question was CD4+ T cells from blood, cultured in vitro, obtained after SARS-CoV-2 vaccination. The receptors were sampled from a human donor who received a COVID-19 vaccine.

This chain links TRBV15 with TRBJ1-2; no definite D call. CDR1 LNHNV and CDR2 YYDKDF come from the germline V gene (reference sequence). V was pared by 7 bases and J by 7 bases, with 10 bases between. The CDR3 is 11 amino acids. The CDR3 DNA sequence: TGTGCCACCAACCGGGTTCTTGGCTACACCTTC. Encoded protein: CATNRVLGYTF.

This chain joins TRBV19 and TRBJ1-1; 10 nucleotides match TRBD1. The junction had 6 bases not matched to a gene; V was cut back by 5 bases and J by 3 bases. Germline V gene sequence: CDR1 LNHDA, CDR2 SQIVND (reference sequence). The CDR3 spans 15 residues. As DNA, the CDR3 is TGTGCCAGTAGTGGACTGACAGGGGGCTACACTGAAGCTTTCTTT. It translates to CASSGLTGGYTEAFF. Full variable domain (rest looked up from reference TRBV19 and TRBJ1-1): DGGITQSPKYLFRKEGQNVTLSCEQNLNHDAMYWYRQDPGQGLRLIYYSQIVNDFQKGDIAEGYSVSREKKESFPLTVTSAQKNPTAFYLCASSGLTGGYTEAFFGQGTRLTVV.

This clonotype was seen only once. This chain joins TRBV7-2 and TRBJ1-4; 9 bases map to TRBD1. There are 14 residues in the CDR3. The germline V gene encodes CDR1 SGHTA and CDR2 FQGNSA. V gave up 1 base and J gave up 8 bases; unmatched junction bases: 2. The chain's CDR3 is CASSLVGQGEKLFF. CDR3 bases: TGTGCCAGCAGCTTAGTAGGACAGGGGGAAAAACTGTTTTTT. The whole variable domain, remainder taken from reference TRBV7-2 and TRBJ1-4, is GAGVSQSPSNKVTEKGKDVELRCDPISGHTALYWYRQSLGQGLEFLIYFQGNSAPDKSGLPSDRFSAERTGGSVSTLTIQRTQQEDSAVYLCASSLVGQGEKLFFGSGTQLSVL.

The gene calls are TRBV10-3 and TRBJ1-1, with 7 positions matching TRBD1. This CDR3 has 14 amino acids. The trim removed 5 bases at V and 0 bases at J, leaving 3 bases unmatched. Germline V gene lookup returns CDR1 ENHRY and CDR2 SYGVKD. The CDR3 DNA follows: TGTGCCATCAGTCGGGACAGTATGAACACTGAAGCTTTCTTT. Encoded protein: CAISRDSMNTEAFF.

The V and J genes are TRBV29-1 and TRBJ1-1; unclear D gene. The CDR3 consists of 10 residues. Trimming pared 7 bases from V and 4 bases from J, leaving 7 bases between. Germline V gene data show CDR1 as SQVTM and CDR2 as ANQGSEA. The CDR3 bases are TGCAGCGCTGACCCCACTGAAGCTTTCTTT. Translated, it gives CSADPTEAFF.

This sequence joins TRBV6-1 and TRBJ1-4, with D possibly TRBD1 on 5 matching bases. Trimming left V 7 bases short and J 0 bases short, with 15 bases between. Germline-derived CDR1 and CDR2 are MNHNS and SASEGT. There are 16 residues in the CDR3. The CDR3 here is CASTPGGAPTNEKLFF. The CDR3 nucleotides read TGTGCCAGCACCCCGGGCGGGGCCCCAACTAATGAAAAACTGTTTTTT.

A few counts support this clonotype. The chain has TRBV7-3 and TRBJ2-2; D may be TRBD1 (6 bases). Germline V gene sequence: CDR1 SGHTA, CDR2 FQGTGA. Trimming cost V 5 bases and J 6 bases, with 19 bases left between them. CDR3 length equals 16 residues. The CDR3 loop is CASSPKSPGVAGELFF. CDR3 in DNA: TGTGCCAGCAGCCCGAAGAGCCCAGGGGTGGCCGGGGAGCTGTTTTTT.

This clonotype was counted a single time. This chain links TRBV7-2 with TRBJ1-2, with unresolved D. The CDR3 extends over 13 amino acids. Trimming shortened V by 1 base and J by 4 bases, and 7 bases separated the two germline ends. Germline V lookup: CDR1 SGHTA, CDR2 FQGNSA. CDR3 sequence: CASSLGRSYGYTF. As DNA, the CDR3 is TGTGCCAGCAGCTTAGGCAGATCCTATGGCTACACCTTC.

The chain joins TRBV6-4 to TRBJ2-1, with 9 bases matching TRBD1. The V and J ends lost 4 bases and 5 bases, in that order; junction bases with no gene match: 9. CDR3 length equals 16 residues. Germline lookup yields CDR1 MRHNA and CDR2 SNTAGT. Written as DNA, the CDR3 is TGTGCCAGCAGTGCCAAGGGACAGGGAGCGCACAATGAGCAGTTCTTC. Its protein product is CASSAKGQGAHNEQFF.

This clonotype was counted between two and nine times. The chain combines TRBV7-9 with TRBJ1-5; D remains unclear. The CDR3 consists of 12 residues. The germline V and J ends were trimmed by 5 bases and 4 bases, with 6 bases remaining between them. Per the germline V gene, CDR1 is SEHNR and CDR2 is FQNEAQ (reference sequence). Here the CDR3 DNA reads TGTGCCAGCAGCCAAGAGAATCAGCCCCAGCATTTT. The encoded protein is CASSQENQPQHF.

The table lists this clonotype with a few counts. This chain links TRBV30 with TRBJ1-6; maybe TRBD1 (5 bases). This CDR3 comprises 18 residues. V was shortened by 0 bases and J by 4 bases, with 19 bases between the two germline ends. From germline, CDR1 is GTSNPN and CDR2 SVGIG (reference sequence). CDR3 coding DNA: TGTGCCTGGAGTGTACGCGCGGGGGTGGGGAATTATAATTCACCCCTCCACTTT. Its translation is CAWSVRAGVGNYNSPLHF.

The rearrangement links TRBV12-3 or TRBV12-4 to TRBJ2-4; D uncertain. The ends were cut back, 2 bases at V and 0 bases at J, with 5 bases in the middle. The CDR3 is 14 residues long. As DNA, the CDR3 is TGTGCCAGCAGTTTACGCCTAGCCAAAAACATTCAGTACTTC. This encodes CASSLRLAKNIQYF.

The V gene is TRBV5-1, the J gene TRBJ2-6; D gene uncertain. The length of the CDR3 is 17 residues. The germline CDR1 and CDR2 sequences are SGHRS and YFSETQ. V dropped 0 bases and J dropped 0 bases, with 10 bases sitting between them. The CDR3: CASSLAQTSSGANVLTF. The CDR3 nucleotides are TGCGCCAGCAGCTTGGCTCAGACCAGCTCTGGGGCCAACGTCCTGACTTTC.

The DNA of the CDR3 is TGTGCCAGCAGCTCGACCGGGACAGAAACAAATCAGCCCCAGCATTTT. Its translation: CASSSTGTETNQPQHF. The chain has TRBV27 and TRBJ1-5; 7 bases match TRBD1. Germline V CDR1 and CDR2: MNHEY, SMNVEV (reference sequence). The CDR3 has 16 amino acids. V lost 6 bases to trimming and J lost 4 bases; unmatched junction nucleotides: 12.

The chain has TRBV6-1 and TRBJ2-2; tentative D call: TRBD1 (6 bases). The germline V gene has CDR1 MNHNS and CDR2 SASEGT. The CDR3 is 16 amino acids. V shed 7 bases and J shed 0 bases, with 15 bases lying between them. CDR3 loop: CASIHRVAANTGELFF. In DNA form, the CDR3 reads TGTGCCAGCATTCACAGGGTCGCCGCGAACACCGGGGAGCTGTTTTTT.

The V gene is TRBV4-2, the J gene TRBJ2-2; D possibly corresponds to TRBD1 (5 bases). Germline V CDR1 and CDR2: LGHNA, YNFKEQ. Deletions cut 0 bases from V and 5 bases from J, with 10 bases between. The CDR3 has 15 residues. This CDR3 is CASSQDAGLTGELFF. CDR3 nucleotide sequence: TGTGCCAGCAGCCAAGATGCAGGGCTTACCGGGGAGCTGTTTTTT.

The gene calls are TRBV12-3 or TRBV12-4 and TRBJ1-6, with D uncertain. The V end was cut by 3 bases, the J end by 7 bases, with 13 bases between. CDR3 size: 15 residues. The CDR3 DNA follows: TGTGCCAGCAGTTTCTCGGATAGTGTAAATTCACCCCTCCACTTT. Translated: CASSFSDSVNSPLHF.

The CDR3 region has the DNA TGTGCCAGCCCGGACAGGGGCGGGGAAAAACTGTTTTTT. Amino acid sequence: CASPDRGGEKLFF. J is TRBJ1-4 and V is TRBV21-1; the tabulated D call, TRBD1, remains unverified against the DNA. TRBV21-1 is described as a pseudogene. The CDR3 spans 13 residues.

The J gene is TRBJ1-5, the V gene TRBV20-1, with 12 bases lining up with TRBD1. V gave up 3 bases and J gave up 0 bases; unmatched junction bases: 9. The germline V gene has CDR1 DFQATT and CDR2 SNEGSKA (reference sequence). The CDR3 contains 18 residues. The CDR3 loop is CSASVGTGGLFSNQPQHF. Written as DNA, the CDR3 is TGCAGTGCTAGTGTAGGGACAGGGGGCTTGTTTAGCAATCAGCCCCAGCATTTT.